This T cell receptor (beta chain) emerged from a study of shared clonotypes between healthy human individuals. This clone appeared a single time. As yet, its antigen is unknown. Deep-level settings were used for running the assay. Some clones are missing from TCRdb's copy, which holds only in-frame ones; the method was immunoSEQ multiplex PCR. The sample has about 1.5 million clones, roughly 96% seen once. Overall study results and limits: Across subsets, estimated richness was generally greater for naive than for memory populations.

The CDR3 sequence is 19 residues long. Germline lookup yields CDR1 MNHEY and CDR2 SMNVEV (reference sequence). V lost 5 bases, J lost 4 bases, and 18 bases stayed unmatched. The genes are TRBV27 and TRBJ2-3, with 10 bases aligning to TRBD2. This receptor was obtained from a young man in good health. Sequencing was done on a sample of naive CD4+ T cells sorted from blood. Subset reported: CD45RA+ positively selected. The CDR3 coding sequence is TGTGCCAGCAGTAAAGGACCTAGCGGGAGTATCGGAAGCGCAGATACGCAGTATTTT. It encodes CASSKGPSGSIGSADTQYF.